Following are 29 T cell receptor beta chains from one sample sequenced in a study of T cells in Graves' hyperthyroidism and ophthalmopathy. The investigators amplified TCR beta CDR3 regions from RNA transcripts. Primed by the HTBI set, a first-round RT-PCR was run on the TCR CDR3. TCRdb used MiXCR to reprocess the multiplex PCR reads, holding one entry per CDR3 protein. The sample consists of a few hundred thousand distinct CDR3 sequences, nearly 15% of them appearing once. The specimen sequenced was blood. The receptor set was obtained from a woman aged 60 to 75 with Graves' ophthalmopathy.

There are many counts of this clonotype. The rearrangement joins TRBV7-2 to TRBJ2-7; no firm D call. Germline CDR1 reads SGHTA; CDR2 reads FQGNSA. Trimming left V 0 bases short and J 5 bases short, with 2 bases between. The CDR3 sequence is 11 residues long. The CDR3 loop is CASSLAHEQYF. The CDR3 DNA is TGTGCCAGCAGCTTAGCCCACGAGCAGTACTTC.

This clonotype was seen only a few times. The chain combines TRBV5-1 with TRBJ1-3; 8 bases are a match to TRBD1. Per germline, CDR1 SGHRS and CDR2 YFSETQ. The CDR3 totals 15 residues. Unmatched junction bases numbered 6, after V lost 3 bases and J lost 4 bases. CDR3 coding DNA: TGCGCCAGCAGCTCAGGGGGCGAAGCCGGAAACACCATATATTTT. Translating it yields CASSSGGEAGNTIYF.

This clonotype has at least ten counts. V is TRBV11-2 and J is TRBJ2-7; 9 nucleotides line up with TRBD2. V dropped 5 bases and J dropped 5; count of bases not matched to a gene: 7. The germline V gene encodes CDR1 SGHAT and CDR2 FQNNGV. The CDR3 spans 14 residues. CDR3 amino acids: CASSLLGTSNEQYF. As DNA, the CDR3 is TGTGCCAGCAGCCTCCTAGGGACTAGCAACGAGCAGTACTTC.

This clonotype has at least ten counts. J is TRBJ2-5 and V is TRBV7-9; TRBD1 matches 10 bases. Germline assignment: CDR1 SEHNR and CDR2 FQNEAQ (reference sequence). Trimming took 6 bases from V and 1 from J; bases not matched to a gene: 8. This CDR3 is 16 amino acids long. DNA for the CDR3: TGTGCCAGCAGACGTGGGACAGGGGCGCCCCAAGAGACCCAGTACTTC. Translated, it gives CASRRGTGAPQETQYF.

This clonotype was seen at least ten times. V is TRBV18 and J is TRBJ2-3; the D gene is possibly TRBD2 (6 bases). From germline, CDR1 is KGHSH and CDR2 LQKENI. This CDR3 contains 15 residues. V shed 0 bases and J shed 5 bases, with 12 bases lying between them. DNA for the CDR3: TGTGCCAGCTCACCACCGACGGGAGAAAGAGATACGCAGTATTTT. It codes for CASSPPTGERDTQYF.

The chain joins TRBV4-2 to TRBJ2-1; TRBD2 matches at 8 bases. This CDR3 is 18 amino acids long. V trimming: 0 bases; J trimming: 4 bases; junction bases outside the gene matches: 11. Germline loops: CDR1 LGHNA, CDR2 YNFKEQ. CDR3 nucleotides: TGTGCCAGCAGCCAAGACCAGAGGCGGGAGGCCGGTTACAATGAGCAGTTCTTC. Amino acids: CASSQDQRREAGYNEQFF.

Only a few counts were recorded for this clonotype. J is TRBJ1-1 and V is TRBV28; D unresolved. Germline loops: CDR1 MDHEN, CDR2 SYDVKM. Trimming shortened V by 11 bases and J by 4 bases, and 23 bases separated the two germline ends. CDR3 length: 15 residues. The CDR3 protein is CAVSERGPLGTEAFF. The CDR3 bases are TGTGCCGTATCCGAACGGGGTCCATTGGGCACTGAAGCTTTCTTT.

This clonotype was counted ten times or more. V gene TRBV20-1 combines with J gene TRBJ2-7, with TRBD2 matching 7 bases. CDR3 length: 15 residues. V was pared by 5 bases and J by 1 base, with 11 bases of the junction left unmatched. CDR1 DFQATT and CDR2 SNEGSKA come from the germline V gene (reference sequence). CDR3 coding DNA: TGCAGTGCTCACCCCGGGACTACCGTTTCCTACGAGCAGTACTTC. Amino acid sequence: CSAHPGTTVSYEQYF.

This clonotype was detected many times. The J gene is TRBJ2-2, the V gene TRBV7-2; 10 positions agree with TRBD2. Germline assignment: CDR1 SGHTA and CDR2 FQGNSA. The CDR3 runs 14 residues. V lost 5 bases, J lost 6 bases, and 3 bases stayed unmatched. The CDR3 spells CASSTGLAAGELFF. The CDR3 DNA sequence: TGTGCCAGCAGCACAGGACTAGCGGCCGGGGAGCTGTTTTTT.

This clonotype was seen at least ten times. The CDR3: CASSSSHGNEQYF. The DNA of the CDR3 is TGTGCCAGCAGTTCTAGCCATGGAAACGAGCAGTACTTC. The chain joins TRBV28 to TRBJ2-7, with D perhaps matching TRBD2 (5 bases). CDR3 length: 13 amino acids. Trimming removed 4 bases at V and 5 bases at J, with 12 bases between. Germline-derived CDR1 and CDR2 are MDHEN and SYDVKM.

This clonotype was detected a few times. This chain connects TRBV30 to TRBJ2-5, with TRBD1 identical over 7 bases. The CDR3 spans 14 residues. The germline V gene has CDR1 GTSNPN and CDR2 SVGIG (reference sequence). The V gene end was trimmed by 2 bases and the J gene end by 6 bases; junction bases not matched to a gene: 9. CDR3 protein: CAWSPPTGKKTQYF. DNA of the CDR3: TGTGCCTGGAGTCCCCCGACAGGGAAGAAGACCCAGTACTTC.

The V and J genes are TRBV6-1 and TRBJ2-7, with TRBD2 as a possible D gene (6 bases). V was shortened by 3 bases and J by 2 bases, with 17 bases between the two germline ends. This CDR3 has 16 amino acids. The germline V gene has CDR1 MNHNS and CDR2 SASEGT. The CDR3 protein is CASSDLQRVLAYEQYF. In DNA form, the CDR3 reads TGTGCCAGCAGTGACCTACAGCGGGTGTTGGCCTACGAGCAGTACTTC.

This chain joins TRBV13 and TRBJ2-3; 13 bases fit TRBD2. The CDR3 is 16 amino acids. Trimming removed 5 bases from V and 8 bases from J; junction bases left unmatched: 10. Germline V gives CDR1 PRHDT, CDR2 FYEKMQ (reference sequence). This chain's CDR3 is CASSPGLAGAQSTQYF. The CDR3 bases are TGTGCCAGCAGCCCAGGACTAGCGGGAGCACAGAGTACGCAGTATTTT.

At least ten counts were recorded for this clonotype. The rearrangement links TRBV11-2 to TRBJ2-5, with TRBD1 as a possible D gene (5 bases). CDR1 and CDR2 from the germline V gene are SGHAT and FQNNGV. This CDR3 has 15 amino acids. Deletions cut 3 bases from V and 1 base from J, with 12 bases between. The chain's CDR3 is CASSFLGAPQETQYF. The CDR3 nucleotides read TGTGCCAGCAGCTTCCTTGGGGCCCCCCAAGAGACCCAGTACTTC.

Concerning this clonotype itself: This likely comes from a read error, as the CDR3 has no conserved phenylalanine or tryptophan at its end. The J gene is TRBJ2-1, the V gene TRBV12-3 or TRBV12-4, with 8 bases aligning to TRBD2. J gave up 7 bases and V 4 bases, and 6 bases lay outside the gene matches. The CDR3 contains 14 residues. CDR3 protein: CASSSQAGGNEQFL. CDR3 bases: TGTGCCAGCAGTTCTCAGGCGGGAGGAAATGAGCAGTTCCTC.

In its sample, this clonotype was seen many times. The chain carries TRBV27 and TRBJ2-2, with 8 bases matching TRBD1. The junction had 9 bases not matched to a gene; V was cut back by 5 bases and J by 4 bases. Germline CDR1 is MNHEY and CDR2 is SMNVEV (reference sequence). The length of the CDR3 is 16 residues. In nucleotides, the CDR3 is TGTGCCAGCAGTAGACCCACAGGGGGAGGCACCGGGGAGCTGTTTTTT. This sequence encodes CASSRPTGGGTGELFF.

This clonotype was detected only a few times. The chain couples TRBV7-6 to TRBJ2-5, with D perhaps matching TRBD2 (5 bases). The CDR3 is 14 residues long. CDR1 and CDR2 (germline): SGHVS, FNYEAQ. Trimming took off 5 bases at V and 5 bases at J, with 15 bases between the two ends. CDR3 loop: CASSKNGERETQYF. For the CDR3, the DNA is TGTGCCAGCAGCAAGAACGGGGAGAGGGAGACCCAGTACTTC.

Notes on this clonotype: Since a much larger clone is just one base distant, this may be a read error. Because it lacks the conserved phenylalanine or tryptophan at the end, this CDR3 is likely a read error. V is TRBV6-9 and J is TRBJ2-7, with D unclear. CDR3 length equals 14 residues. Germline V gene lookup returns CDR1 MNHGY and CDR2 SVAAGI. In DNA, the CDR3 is TGCGCCAGCAGTGGTGGGCTCCCTCCCTACGAGCAGTACCTC. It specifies CASSGGLPPYEQYL.

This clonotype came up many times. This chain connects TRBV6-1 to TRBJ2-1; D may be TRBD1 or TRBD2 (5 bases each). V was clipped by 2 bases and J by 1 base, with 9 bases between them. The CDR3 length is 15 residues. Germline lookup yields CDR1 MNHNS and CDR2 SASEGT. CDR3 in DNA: TGTGCCAGCAGTGAAATTGGGGGATCCTACAATGAGCAGTTCTTC. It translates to CASSEIGGSYNEQFF.

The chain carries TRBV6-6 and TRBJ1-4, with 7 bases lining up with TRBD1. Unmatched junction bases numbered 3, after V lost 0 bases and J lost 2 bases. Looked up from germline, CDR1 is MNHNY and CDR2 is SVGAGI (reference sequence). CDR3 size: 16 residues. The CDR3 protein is CASSYSLQGTNEKLFF. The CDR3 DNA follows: TGTGCCAGCAGTTACTCCCTACAGGGGACTAATGAAAAACTGTTTTTT.

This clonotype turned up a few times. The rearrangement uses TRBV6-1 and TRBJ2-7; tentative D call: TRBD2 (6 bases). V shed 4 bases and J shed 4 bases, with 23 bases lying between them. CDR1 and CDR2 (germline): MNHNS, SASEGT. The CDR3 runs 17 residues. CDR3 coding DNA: TGTGCCAGCAGTGTGAGAGGGCGGGGAGCGTCTCGATACGAGCAGTACTTC. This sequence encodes CASSVRGRGASRYEQYF.

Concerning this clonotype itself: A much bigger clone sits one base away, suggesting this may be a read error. CDR3 DNA sequence: TGTGCCAGCAATTTAGTTGGGTACCAGCCCCAGCATTTT. Its translation: CASNLVGYQPQHF. This chain joins TRBV28 and TRBJ1-5; D is uncertain. The CDR3 has 13 residues. Germline lookup yields CDR1 MDHEN and CDR2 SYDVKM.

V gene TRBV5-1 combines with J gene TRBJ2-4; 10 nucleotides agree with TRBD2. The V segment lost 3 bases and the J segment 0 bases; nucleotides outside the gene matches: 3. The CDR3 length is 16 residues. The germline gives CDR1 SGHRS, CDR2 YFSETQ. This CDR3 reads CASSSLAGLAKNIQYF. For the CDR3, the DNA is TGCGCCAGCAGCTCACTAGCGGGACTAGCCAAAAACATTCAGTACTTC.

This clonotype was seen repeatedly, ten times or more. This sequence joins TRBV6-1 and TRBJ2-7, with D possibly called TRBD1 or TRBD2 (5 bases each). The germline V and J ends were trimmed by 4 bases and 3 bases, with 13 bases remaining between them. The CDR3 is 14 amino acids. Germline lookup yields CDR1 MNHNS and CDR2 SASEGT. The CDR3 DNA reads TGTGCCAGCAGTGGCGAAGGGACCTACTACGAGCAGTACTTC. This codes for CASSGEGTYYEQYF.

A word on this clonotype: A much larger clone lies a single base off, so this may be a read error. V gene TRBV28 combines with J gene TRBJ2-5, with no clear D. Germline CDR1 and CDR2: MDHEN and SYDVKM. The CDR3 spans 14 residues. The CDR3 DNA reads TGTGCCAGCACCCCCCCCTTTTCTAAAGAGGCCCAGTACTTC. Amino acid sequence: CASTPPFSKEAQYF.

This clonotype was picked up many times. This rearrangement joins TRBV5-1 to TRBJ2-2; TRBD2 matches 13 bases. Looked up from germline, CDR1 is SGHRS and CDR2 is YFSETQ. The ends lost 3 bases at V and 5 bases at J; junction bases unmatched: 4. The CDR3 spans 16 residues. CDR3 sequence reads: CASSSRTSGRTGELFF. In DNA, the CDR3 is TGCGCCAGCAGCTCACGGACTAGCGGGAGAACCGGGGAGCTGTTTTTT.

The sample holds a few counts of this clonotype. DNA for the CDR3: TGTGCCAGCAGTTACTCGTTGGGGGGCACAGATACGCAGTATTTT. It yields the protein CASSYSLGGTDTQYF. J is TRBJ2-3 and V is TRBV6-5; the D gene could be TRBD1 or TRBD2 (5 bases each). Germline values: CDR1 MNHEY, CDR2 SVGAGI. CDR3 length: 15 amino acids. V was trimmed by 0 bases and J by 1 base, leaving 8 bases between them.

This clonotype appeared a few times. CDR3 coding DNA: TGCAGTGCTTGGACATACTACTATGGCTACACCTTC. It is translated as CSAWTYYYGYTF. V usage is TRBV20-1 and J usage is TRBJ1-2; weak D call: TRBD1 (5 bases). CDR3 size: 12 residues. Per the germline V gene, CDR1 is DFQATT and CDR2 is SNEGSKA (reference sequence). V was shortened by 5 bases and J by 3 bases, with 10 bases between the two germline ends.

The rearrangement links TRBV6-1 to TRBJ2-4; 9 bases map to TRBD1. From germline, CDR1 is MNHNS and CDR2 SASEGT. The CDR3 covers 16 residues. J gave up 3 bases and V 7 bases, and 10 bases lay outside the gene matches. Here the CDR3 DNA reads TGTGCCAGCACCTTGGGACAGGGTGGAGTCAAAAACATTCAGTACTTC. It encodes CASTLGQGGVKNIQYF.